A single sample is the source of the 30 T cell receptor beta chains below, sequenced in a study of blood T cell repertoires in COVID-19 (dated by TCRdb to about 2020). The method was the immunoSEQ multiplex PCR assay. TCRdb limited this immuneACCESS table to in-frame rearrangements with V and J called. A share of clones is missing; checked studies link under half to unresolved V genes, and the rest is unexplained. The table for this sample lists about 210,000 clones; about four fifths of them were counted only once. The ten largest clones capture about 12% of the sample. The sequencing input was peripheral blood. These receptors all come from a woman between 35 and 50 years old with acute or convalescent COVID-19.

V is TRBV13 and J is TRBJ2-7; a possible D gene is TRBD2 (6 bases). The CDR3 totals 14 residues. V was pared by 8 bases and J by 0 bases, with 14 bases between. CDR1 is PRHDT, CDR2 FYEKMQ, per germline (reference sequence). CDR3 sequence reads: CASLRRGSSYEQYF. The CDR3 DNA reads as TGTGCCAGCCTCCGCCGGGGGAGCTCCTACGAGCAGTACTTC.

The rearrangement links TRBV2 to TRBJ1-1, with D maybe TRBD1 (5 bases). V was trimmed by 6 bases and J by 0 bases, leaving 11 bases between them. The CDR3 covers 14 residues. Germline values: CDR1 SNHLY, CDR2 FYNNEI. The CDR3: CASRHDRMNTEAFF. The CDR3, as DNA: TGTGCCAGCAGGCATGACAGAATGAACACTGAAGCTTTCTTT.

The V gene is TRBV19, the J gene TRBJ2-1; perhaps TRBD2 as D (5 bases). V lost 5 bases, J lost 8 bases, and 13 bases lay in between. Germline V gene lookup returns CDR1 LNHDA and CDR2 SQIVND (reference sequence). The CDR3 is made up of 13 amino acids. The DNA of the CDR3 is TGTGCCAGTAGTCCTCCCCGGGGTCATGAGCAGTTCTTC. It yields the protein CASSPPRGHEQFF.

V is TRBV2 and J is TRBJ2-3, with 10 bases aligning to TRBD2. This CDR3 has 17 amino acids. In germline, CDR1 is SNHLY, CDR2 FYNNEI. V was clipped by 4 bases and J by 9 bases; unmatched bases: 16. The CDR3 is CASSAYGSGGGQKTQYF. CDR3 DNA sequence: TGTGCCAGCAGTGCCTATGGGAGCGGGGGGGGCCAGAAGACGCAGTATTTT.

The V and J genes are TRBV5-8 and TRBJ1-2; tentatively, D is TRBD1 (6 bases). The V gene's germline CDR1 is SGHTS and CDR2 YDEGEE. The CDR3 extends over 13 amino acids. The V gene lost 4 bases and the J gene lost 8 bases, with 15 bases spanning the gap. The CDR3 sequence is CASSTWTVKGYTF. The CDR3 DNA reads TGTGCCAGCAGCACCTGGACAGTGAAAGGCTACACCTTC.

CDR3 sequence (DNA): TGCGCCAGCAGCCCAGCGGTGCCGGCACAAGAGACCCAGTACTTC. It encodes CASSPAVPAQETQYF. The chain is built from TRBV5-1 and TRBJ2-5; D perhaps matches TRBD2 (5 bases). In germline, CDR1 is SGHRS, CDR2 YFSETQ. Trimming cost V 4 bases and J 2 bases, with 15 bases left between them. This CDR3 has 15 amino acids.

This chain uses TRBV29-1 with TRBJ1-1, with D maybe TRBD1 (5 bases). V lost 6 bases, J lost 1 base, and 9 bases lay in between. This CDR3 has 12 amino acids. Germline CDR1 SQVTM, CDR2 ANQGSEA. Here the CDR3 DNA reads TGCAGCGTGGGACTCCCGAACACTGAAGCTTTCTTT. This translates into CSVGLPNTEAFF.

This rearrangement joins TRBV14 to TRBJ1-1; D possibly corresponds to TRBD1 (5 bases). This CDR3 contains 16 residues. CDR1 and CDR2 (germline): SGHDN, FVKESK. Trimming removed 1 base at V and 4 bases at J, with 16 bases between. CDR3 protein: CASSQVRAGGFTEAFF. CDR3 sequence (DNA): TGTGCCAGCAGCCAAGTCAGGGCTGGTGGATTCACTGAAGCTTTCTTT.

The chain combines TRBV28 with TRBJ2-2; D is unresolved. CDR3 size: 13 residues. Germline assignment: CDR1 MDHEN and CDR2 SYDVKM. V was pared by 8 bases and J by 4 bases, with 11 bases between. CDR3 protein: CASVFSGTGELFF. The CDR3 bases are TGTGCCAGCGTCTTTAGTGGCACCGGGGAGCTGTTTTTT. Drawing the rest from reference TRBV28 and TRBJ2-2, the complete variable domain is DVKVTQSSRYLVKRTGEKVFLECVQDMDHENMFWYRQDPGLGLRLIYFSYDVKMKEKGDIPEGYSVSREKKERFSLILESASTNQTSMYLCASVFSGTGELFFGEGSRLTVL.

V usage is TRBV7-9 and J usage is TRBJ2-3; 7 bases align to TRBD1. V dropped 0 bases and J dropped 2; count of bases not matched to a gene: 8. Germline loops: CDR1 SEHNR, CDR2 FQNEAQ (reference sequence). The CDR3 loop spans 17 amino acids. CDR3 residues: CASSLAEQGEHTDTQYF. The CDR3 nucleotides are TGTGCCAGCAGCTTAGCGGAGCAGGGGGAGCACACAGATACGCAGTATTTT.

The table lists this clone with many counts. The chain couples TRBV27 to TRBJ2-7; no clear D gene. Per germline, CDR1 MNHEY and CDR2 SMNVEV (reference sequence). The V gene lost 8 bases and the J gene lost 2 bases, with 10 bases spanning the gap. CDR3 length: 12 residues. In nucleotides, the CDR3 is TGTGCCAGCGGTCACAAGACCTACGAGCAGTACTTC. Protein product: CASGHKTYEQYF.

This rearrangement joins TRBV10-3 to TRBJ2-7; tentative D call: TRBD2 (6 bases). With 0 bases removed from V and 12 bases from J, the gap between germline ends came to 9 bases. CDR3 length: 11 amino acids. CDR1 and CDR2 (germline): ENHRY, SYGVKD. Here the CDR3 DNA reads TGTGCCATCAGTGAGTCGACTAGTGCGTACTTC. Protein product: CAISESTSAYF.

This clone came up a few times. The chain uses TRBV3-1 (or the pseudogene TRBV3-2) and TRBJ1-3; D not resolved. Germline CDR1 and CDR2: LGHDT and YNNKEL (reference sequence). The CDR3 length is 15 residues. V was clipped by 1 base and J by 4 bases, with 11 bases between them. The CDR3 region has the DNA TGTGCCAGCAGCCAAGTCGATTATCGGGGAAACACCATATATTTT. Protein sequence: CASSQVDYRGNTIYF.

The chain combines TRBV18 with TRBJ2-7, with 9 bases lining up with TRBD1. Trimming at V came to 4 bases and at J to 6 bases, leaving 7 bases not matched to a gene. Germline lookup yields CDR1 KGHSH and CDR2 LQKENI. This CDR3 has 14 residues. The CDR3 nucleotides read TGTGCCAGCTCACTGGGACAGGGATCGCGCGAGCAGTACTTC. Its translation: CASSLGQGSREQYF.

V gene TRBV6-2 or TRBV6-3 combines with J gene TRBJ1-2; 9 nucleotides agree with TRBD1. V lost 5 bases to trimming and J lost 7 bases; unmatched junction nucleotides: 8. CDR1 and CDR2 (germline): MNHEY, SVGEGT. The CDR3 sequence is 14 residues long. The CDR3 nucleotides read TGTGCCAGCAGTCTCTCACAGGGGGCAGGTGGCTACACCTTC. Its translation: CASSLSQGAGGYTF.

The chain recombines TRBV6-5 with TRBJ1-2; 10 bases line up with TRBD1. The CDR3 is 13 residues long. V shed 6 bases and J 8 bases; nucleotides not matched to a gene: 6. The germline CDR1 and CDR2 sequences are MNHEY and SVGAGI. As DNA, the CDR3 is TGTGCCAGCAGGAGACAGGGGGCGAAAGGCTACACCTTC. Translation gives CASRRQGAKGYTF.

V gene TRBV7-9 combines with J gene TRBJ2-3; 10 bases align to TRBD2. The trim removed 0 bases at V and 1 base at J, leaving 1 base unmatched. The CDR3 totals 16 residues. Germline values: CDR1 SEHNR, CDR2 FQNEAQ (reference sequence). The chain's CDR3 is CASSLALAGGTDTQYF. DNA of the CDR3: TGTGCCAGCAGCTTAGCCCTAGCGGGAGGCACAGATACGCAGTATTTT.

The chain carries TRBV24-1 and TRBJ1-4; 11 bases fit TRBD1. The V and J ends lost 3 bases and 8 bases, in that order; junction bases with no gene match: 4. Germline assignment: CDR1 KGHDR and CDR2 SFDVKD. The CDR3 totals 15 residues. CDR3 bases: TGTGCCACCAGTGATACGGGACAGGGGGGCGAAAAACTGTTTTTT. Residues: CATSDTGQGGEKLFF.

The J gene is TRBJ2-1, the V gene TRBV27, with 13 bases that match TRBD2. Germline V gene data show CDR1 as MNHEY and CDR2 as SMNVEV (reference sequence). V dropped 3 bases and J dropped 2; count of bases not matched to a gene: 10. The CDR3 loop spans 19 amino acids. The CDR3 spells CASSFTPLAGGPPYNEQFF. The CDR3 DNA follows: TGTGCCAGCAGTTTCACCCCACTAGCGGGAGGGCCCCCCTACAATGAGCAGTTCTTC.

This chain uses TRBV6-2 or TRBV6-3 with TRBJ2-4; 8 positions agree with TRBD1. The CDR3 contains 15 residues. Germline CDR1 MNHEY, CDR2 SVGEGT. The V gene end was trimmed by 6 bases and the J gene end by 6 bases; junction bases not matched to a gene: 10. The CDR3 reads CASSAAGQGANIQYF. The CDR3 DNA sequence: TGTGCCAGCAGCGCCGCCGGACAGGGCGCAAACATTCAGTACTTC.

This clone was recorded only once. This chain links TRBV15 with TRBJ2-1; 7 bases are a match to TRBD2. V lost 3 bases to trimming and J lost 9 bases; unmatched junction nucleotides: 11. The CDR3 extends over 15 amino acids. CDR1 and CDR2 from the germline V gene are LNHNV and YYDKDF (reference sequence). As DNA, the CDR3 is TGTGCCACCAGCAGGGGAGGGGTTGGGCGCAGTGAGCAGTTCTTC. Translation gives CATSRGGVGRSEQFF. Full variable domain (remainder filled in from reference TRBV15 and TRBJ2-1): DAMVIQNPRYQVTQFGKPVTLSCSQTLNHNVMYWYQQKSSQAPKLLFHYYDKDFNNEADTPDNFQSRRPNTSFCFLDIRSPGLGDTAMYLCATSRGGVGRSEQFFGPGTRLTVL.

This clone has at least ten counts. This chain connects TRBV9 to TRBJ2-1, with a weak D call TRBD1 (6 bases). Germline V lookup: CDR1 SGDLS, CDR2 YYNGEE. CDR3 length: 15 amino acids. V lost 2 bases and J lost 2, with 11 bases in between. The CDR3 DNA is TGTGCCAGCAGCGTTTTGGGACAACCCTACAATGAGCAGTTCTTC. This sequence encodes CASSVLGQPYNEQFF.

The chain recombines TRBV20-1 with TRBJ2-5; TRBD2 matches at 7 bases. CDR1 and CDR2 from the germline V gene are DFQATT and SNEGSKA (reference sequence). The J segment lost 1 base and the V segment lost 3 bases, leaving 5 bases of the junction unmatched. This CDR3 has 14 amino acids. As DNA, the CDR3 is TGCAGTGCTAGTCCCACTAGCGCCCAAGAGACCCAGTACTTC. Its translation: CSASPTSAQETQYF.

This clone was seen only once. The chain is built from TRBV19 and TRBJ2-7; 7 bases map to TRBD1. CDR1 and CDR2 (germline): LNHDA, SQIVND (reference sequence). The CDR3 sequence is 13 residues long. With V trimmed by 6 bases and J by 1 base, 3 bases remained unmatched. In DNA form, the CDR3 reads TGTGCCAGTAGGAGGGACAGATCCTACGAGCAGTACTTC. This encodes CASRRDRSYEQYF.

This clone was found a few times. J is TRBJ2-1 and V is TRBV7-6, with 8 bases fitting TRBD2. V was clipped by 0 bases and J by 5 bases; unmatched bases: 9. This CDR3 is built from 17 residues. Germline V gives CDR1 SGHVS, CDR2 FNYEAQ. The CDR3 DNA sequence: TGTGCCAGCAGCTTAGCGATCAGCGGGAGAAGGAACAATGAGCAGTTCTTC. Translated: CASSLAISGRRNNEQFF. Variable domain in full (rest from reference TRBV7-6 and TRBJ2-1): GAGVSQSPRYKVTKRGQDVALRCDPISGHVSLYWYRQALGQGPEFLTYFNYEAQQDKSGLPNDRFSAERPEGSISTLTIQRTEQRDSAMYRCASSLAISGRRNNEQFFGPGTRLTVL.

The CDR3 DNA reads TGTGCCAGCAGTCGGACAGGGGAGAATGAAAAACTGTTTTTT. It specifies CASSRTGENEKLFF. V is TRBV5-6 and J is TRBJ1-4; TRBD1 matches 9 bases. Trimming at V came to 5 bases and at J to 5 bases, leaving 4 bases not matched to a gene. The CDR3 consists of 14 residues. From germline, CDR1 is SGHDT and CDR2 YYEEEE.

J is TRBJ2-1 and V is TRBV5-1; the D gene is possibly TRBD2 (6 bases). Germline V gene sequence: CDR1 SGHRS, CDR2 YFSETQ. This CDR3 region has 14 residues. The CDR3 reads CPYSPGGAYNEQFF. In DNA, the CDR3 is TGCCCCTATTCCCCCGGCGGGGCGTACAATGAGCAGTTCTTC.

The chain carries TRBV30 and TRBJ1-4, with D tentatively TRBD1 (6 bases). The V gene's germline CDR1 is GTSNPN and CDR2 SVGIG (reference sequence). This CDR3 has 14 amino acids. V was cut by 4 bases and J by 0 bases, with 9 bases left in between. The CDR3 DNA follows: TGTGCCTGGACCCGACAGGCAACTAATGAAAAACTGTTTTTT. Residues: CAWTRQATNEKLFF.

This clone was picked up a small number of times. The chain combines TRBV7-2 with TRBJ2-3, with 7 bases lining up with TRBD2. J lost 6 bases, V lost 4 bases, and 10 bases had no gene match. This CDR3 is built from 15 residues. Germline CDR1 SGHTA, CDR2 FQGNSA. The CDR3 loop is CASSSASGYGDTQYF. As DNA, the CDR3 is TGTGCCAGCAGCTCCGCTAGCGGTTATGGGGATACGCAGTATTTT.

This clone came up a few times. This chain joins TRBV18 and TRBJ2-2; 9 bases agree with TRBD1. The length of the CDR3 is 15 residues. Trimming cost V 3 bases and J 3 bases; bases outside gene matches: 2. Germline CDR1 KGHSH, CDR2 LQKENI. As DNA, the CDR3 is TGTGCCAGCTCACCGCGGACAGGGGACACCGGGGAGCTGTTTTTT. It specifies CASSPRTGDTGELFF.